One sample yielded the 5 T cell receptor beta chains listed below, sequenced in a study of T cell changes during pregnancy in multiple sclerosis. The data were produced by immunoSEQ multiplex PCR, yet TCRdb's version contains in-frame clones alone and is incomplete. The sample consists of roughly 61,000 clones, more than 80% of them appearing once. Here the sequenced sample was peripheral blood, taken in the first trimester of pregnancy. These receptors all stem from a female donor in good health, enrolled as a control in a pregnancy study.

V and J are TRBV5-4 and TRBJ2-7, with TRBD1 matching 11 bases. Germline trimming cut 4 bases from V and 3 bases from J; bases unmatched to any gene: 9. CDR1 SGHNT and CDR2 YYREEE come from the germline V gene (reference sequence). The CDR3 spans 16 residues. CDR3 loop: CASSPRGTGGDYEQYF. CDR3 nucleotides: TGTGCCAGCAGCCCCCGAGGGACAGGGGGTGACTACGAGCAGTACTTC.

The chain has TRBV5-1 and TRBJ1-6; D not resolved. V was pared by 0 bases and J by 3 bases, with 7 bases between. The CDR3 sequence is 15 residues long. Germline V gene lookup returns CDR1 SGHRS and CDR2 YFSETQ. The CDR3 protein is CASSLDQNYNSPLHF. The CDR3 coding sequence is TGCGCCAGCAGCTTGGATCAGAACTATAATTCACCCCTCCACTTT.

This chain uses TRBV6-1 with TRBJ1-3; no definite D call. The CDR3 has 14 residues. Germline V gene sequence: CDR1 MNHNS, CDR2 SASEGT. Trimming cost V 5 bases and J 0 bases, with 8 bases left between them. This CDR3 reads CASSLTSSGNTIYF. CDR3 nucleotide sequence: TGTGCCAGCAGTCTAACTAGCTCTGGAAACACCATATATTTT.

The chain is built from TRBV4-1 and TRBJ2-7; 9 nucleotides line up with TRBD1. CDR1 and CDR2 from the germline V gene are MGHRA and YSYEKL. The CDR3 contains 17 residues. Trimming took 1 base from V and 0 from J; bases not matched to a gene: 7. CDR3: CASSQGQGGIFSYEQYF. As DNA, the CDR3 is TGCGCCAGCAGCCAAGGACAGGGGGGGATATTCTCCTACGAGCAGTACTTC.

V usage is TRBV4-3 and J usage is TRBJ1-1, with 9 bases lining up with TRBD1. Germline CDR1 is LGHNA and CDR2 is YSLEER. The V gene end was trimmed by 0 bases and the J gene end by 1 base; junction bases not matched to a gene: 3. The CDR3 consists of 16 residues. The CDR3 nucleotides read TGCGCCAGCAGCCAAGAGGGGACAGGGAAGAACACTGAAGCTTTCTTT. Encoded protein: CASSQEGTGKNTEAFF.